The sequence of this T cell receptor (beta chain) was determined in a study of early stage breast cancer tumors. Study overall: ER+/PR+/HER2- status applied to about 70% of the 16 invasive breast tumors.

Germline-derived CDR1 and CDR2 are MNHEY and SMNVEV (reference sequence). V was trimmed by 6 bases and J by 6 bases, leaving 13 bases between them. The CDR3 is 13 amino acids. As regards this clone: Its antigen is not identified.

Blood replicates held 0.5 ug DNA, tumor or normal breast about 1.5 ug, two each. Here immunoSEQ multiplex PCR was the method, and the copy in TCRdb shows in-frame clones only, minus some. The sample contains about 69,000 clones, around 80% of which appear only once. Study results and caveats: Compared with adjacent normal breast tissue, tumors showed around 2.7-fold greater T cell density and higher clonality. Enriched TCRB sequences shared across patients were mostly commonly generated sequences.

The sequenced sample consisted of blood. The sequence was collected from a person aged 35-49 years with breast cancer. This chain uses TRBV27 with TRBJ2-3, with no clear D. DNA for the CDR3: TGTGCCAGCAGCGCCCCCTTTGGCGATACGCAGTATTTT. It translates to CASSAPFGDTQYF.